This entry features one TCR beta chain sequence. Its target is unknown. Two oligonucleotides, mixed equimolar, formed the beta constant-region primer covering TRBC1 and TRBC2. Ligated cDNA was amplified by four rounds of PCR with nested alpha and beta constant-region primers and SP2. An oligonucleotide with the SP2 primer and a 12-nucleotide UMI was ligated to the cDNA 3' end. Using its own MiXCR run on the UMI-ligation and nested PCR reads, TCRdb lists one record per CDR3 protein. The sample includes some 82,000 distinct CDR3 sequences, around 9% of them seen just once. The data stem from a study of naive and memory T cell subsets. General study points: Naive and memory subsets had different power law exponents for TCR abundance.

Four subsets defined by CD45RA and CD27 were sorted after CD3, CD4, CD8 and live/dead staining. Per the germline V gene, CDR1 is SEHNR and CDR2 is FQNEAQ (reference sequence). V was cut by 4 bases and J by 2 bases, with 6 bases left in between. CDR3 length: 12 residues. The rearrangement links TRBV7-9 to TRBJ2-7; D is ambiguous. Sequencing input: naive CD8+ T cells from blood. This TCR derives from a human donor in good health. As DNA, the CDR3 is TGTGCCAGCAGCTCACTCACCTACGAGCAGTACTTC. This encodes CASSSLTYEQYF.